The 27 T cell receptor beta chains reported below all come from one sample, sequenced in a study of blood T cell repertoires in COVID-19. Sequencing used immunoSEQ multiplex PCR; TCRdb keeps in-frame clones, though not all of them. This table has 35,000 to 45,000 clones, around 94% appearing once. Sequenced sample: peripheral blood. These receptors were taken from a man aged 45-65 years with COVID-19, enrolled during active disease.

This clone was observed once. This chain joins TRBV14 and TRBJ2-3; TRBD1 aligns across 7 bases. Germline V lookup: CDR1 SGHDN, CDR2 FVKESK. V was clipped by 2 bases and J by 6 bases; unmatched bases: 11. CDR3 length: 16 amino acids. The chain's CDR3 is CASSQRQGVAEDTQYF. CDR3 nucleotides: TGTGCCAGCAGCCAACGTCAGGGGGTCGCCGAGGATACGCAGTATTTT.

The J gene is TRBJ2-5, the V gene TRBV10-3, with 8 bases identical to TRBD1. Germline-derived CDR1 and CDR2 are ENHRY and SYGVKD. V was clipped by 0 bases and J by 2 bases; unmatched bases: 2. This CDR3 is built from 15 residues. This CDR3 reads CAISESRTGQETQYF. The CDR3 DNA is TGTGCCATCAGTGAGTCACGGACAGGGCAAGAGACCCAGTACTTC.

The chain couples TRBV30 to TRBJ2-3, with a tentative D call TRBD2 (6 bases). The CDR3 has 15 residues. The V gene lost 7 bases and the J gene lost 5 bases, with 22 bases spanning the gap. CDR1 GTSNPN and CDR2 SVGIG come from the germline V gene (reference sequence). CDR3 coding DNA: TGTGCCTCCCAGAGGGACGGGAGTGTTGTAGATACGCAGTATTTT. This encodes CASQRDGSVVDTQYF.

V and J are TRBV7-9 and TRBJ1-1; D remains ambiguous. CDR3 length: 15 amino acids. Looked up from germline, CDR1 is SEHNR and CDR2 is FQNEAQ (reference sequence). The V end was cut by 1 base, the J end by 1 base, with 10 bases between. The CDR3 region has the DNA TGTGCCAGCAGCTTAGGCGGGCACTCGAACACTGAAGCTTTCTTT. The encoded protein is CASSLGGHSNTEAFF.

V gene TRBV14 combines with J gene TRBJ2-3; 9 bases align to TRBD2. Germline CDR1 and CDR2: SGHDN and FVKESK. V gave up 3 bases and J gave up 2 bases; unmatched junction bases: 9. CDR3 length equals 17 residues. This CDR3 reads CASSHAPSGEPTDTQYF. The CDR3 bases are TGTGCCAGCAGCCACGCACCTAGCGGGGAACCCACAGATACGCAGTATTTT.

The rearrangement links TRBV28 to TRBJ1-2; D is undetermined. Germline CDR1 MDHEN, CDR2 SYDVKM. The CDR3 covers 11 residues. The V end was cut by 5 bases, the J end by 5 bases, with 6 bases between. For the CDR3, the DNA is TGTGCCAGCAGTGTGTCTTATGGCTACACCTTC. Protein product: CASSVSYGYTF.

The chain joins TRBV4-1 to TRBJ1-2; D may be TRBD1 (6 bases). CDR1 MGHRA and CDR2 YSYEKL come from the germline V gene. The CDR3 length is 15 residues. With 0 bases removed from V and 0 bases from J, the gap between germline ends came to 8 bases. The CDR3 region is CASSQDRGSNYGYTF. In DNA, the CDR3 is TGCGCCAGCAGCCAAGATAGGGGGTCTAACTATGGCTACACCTTC.

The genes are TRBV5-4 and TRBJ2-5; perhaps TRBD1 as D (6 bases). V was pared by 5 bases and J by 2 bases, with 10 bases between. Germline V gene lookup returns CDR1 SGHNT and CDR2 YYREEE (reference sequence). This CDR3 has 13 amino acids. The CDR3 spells CASSSTGQETQYF. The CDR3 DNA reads TGTGCCAGCAGTTCTACAGGGCAAGAGACCCAGTACTTC.

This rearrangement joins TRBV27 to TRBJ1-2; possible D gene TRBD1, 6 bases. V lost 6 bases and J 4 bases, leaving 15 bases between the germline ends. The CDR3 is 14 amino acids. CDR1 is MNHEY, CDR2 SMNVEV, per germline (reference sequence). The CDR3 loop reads CASRDLGGFYGYTF. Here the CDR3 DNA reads TGTGCCAGCAGGGACCTTGGGGGCTTCTATGGCTACACCTTC.

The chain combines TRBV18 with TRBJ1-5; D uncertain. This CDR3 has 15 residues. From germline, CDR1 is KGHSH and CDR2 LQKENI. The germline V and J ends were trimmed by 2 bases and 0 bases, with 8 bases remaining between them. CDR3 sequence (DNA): TGTGCCAGCTCACCAGTATCCGGTAGCAATCAGCCCCAGCATTTT. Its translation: CASSPVSGSNQPQHF.

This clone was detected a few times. In DNA form, the CDR3 reads TGTGCCAGCAGTTTGACTGTGACTGAAGCTTTCTTT. This gives the protein CASSLTVTEAFF. The chain is built from TRBV12-3 or TRBV12-4 and TRBJ1-1; unclear D gene. This CDR3 has 12 amino acids. V shed 3 bases and J shed 5 bases, with 7 bases lying between them.

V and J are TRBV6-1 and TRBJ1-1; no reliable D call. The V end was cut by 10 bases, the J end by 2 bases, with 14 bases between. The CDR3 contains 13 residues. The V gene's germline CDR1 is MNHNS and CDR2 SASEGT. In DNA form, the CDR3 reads TGTGCCATTACGAATCTCAGAAACACTGAAGCTTTCTTT. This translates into CAITNLRNTEAFF.

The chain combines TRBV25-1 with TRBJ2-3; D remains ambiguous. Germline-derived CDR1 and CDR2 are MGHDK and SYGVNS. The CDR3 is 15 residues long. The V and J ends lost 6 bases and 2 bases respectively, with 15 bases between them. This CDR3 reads CASSSLERLTDTQYF. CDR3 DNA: TGTGCCAGCAGCTCCCTAGAGCGACTCACAGATACGCAGTATTTT.

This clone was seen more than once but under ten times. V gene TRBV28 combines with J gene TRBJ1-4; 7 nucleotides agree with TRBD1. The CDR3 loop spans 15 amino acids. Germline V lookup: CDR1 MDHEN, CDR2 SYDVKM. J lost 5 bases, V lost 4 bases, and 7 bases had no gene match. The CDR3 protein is CASSYARQGNEKLFF. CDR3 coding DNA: TGTGCCAGCAGTTATGCGCGACAGGGCAATGAAAAACTGTTTTTT. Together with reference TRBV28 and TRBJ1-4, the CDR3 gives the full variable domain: DVKVTQSSRYLVKRTGEKVFLECVQDMDHENMFWYRQDPGLGLRLIYFSYDVKMKEKGDIPEGYSVSREKKERFSLILESASTNQTSMYLCASSYARQGNEKLFFGSGTQLSVL.

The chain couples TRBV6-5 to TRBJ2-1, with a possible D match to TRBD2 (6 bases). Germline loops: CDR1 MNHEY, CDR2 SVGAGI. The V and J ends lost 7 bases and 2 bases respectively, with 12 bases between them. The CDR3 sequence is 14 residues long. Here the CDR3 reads CASIGGYPYNEQFF. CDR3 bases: TGTGCCAGCATTGGGGGGTACCCCTACAATGAGCAGTTCTTC.

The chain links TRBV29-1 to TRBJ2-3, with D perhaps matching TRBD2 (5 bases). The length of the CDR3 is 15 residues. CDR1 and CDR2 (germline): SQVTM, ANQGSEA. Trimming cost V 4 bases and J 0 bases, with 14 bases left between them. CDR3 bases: TGCAGCGTTGTAGGGAGACGGGCAAGCACAGATACGCAGTATTTT. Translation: CSVVGRRASTDTQYF.

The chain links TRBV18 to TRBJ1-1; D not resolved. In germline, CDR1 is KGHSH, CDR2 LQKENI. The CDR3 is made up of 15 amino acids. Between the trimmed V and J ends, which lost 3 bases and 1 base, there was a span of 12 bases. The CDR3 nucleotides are TGTGCCAGCTCACCCCGGGAGGGCGCGAACACTGAAGCTTTCTTT. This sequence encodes CASSPREGANTEAFF.

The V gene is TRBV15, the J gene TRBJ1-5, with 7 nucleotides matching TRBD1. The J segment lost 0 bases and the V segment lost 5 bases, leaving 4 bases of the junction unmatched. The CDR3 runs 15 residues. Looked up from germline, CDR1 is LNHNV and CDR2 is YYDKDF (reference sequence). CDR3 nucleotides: TGTGCCACCAGCCGGGACAGAAATAGCAATCAGCCCCAGCATTTT. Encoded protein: CATSRDRNSNQPQHF.

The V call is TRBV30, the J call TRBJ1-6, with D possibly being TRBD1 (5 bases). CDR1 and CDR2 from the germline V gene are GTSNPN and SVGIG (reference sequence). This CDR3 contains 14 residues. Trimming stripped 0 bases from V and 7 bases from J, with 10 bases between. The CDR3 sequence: CAWSVTTGNSPLHF. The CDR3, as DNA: TGTGCCTGGAGTGTAACAACAGGAAATTCACCCCTCCACTTT.

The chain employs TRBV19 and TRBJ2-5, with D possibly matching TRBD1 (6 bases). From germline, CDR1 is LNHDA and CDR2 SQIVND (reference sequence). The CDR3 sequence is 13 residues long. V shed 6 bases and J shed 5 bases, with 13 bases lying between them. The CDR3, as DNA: TGTGCCAGTAGGGCAGGGGTCCAGGAGACCCAGTACTTC. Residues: CASRAGVQETQYF.

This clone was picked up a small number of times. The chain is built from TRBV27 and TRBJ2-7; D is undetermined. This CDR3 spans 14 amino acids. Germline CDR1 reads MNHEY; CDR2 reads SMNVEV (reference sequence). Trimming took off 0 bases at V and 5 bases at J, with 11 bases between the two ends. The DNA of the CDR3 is TGTGCCAGCAGTTTATCGAAAGGAGTAGACGAGCAGTACTTC. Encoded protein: CASSLSKGVDEQYF.

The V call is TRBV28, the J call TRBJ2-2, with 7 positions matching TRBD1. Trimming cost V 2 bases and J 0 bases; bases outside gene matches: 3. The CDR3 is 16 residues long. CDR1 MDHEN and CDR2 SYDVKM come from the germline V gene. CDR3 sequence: CASSLIGTANTGELFF. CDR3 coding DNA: TGTGCCAGCAGTTTAATCGGGACAGCGAACACCGGGGAGCTGTTTTTT.

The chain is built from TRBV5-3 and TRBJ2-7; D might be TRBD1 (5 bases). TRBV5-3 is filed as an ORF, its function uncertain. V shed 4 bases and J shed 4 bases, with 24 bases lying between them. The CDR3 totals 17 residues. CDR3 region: CARSVLAVVLGRYEQYF. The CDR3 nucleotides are TGTGCCAGAAGCGTTTTAGCCGTAGTCCTGGGGCGTTACGAGCAGTACTTC.

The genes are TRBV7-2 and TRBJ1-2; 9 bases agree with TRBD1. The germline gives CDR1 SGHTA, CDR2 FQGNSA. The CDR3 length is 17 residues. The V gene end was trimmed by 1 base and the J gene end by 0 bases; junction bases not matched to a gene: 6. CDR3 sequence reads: CASSLGTGVTANYGYTF. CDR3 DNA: TGTGCCAGCAGCTTAGGGACAGGGGTAACGGCTAACTATGGCTACACCTTC.

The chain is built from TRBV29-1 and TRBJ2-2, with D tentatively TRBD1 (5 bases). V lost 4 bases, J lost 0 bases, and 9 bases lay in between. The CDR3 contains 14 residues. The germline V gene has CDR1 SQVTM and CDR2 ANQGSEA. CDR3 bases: TGCAGCGTTGCTAGGGGATCGAACACCGGGGAGCTGTTTTTT. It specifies CSVARGSNTGELFF.

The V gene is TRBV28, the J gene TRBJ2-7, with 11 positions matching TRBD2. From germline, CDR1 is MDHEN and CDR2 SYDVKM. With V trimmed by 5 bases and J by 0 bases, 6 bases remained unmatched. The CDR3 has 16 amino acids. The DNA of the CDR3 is TGTGCCAGCAGTCCGGGACTAGCGGTTAGCTCCTACGAGCAGTACTTC. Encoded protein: CASSPGLAVSSYEQYF.

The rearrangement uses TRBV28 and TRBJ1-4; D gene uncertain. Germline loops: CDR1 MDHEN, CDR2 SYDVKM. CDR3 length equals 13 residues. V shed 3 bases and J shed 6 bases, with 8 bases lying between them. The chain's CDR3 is CASSFGVDEKLFF. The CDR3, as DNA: TGTGCCAGCAGTTTCGGGGTGGATGAAAAACTGTTTTTT.